This TCR beta chain was observed in a study of T-cell memory formation after mild COVID-19. This CDR3 has 15 residues. Losses at the gene ends were 0 bases for V and 8 bases for J; bases not matched to a gene: 3. CDR1 and CDR2 from the germline V gene are LGHDT and YNNKEL (reference sequence). TCRdb fed the 5' RACE reads into MiXCR, producing one record per CDR3 protein. The repertoire includes about 82,000 distinct CDR3 sequences, about 13% of them detected once, and about 27% sits in the top ten. This clonotype was seen a handful of times. This chain links TRBV3-1 with TRBJ2-1; TRBD2 matches 11 bases. The sequence was collected from an adult woman who had mild COVID-19 (a few samples of this study predate the infection). Cell type and time point are not known. The sequencing sample was made of PBMCs or a T cell subset sorted from them (not recorded which). Here the CDR3 reads CASSQESSGRHEQFF. The CDR3 DNA sequence: TGTGCCAGCAGCCAAGAGTCTAGCGGGAGGCATGAGCAGTTCTTC.